The rows below give T cell receptor beta chains drawn from one sample of a study of cytomegalovirus exposure and HLA in healthy donors. Clones were sequenced by immunoSEQ multiplex PCR, and TCRdb holds only the in-frame ones, with some missing. The profile shows around 150,000 clones, roughly 72% of them singletons. Sequenced sample: PBMCs. All receptors come from a woman in her thirties or forties in good health and CMV-seronegative. Each CDR3 is given with its conserved first and last residue. The D gene is left open where the match is weak.

v_gene: TRBV29-1
d_gene: .
CDR3aa: CSVRTDQETQYF

v_gene: TRBV2
d_gene: .
CDR3aa: CASSGDRNTGELFF

v_gene: TRBV15
d_gene: TRBD1
CDR3aa: CATSRNKEDRSYEQYF

v_gene: TRBV5-1
d_gene: TRBD2
CDR3aa: CASSLGLAGSYNEQFF

v_gene: TRBV7-3
d_gene: TRBD2
CDR3aa: CASSLQTSGRVEQFF

v_gene: TRBV28
d_gene: TRBD2
CDR3aa: CASSRGLATEQYF

v_gene: TRBV6-1
d_gene: .
CDR3aa: CASSEALRPQGSGELFF

v_gene: TRBV7-8
d_gene: TRBD2
CDR3aa: CASSLGTSGRAWGQETQYF

v_gene: TRBV7-2
d_gene: TRBD1
CDR3aa: CASSFDRVNTEAFF

v_gene: TRBV29-1
d_gene: TRBD2
CDR3aa: CSVLLAGGPDTQYF

v_gene: TRBV6-1
d_gene: .
CDR3aa: CASSEYSYEQYF

v_gene: TRBV1
d_gene: .
CDR3aa: CTSSPRVADPYEQYF

v_gene: TRBV28
d_gene: TRBD1
CDR3aa: CASSSSGTGTGYEQYF

v_gene: TRBV7-9
d_gene: .
CDR3aa: CASSLGGGNGANEKLFF

v_gene: TRBV7-8
d_gene: .
CDR3aa: CASSLQPQGQPQHF